This TCR beta chain was observed in a study of T cell responses to AZD1222 COVID-19 vaccine. In the study overall: Pooled in the analysis were second doses at about 4 or about 12 weeks. Study-wide findings and caveats: After the peak T cell response, and only then, were repertoires sampled. It should be noted that donors were predominantly white British and more often female, and clonal diversity was possibly underestimated.

Profiling relied on immunoSEQ multiplex PCR, and the TCRdb table lists in-frame clones only, not all of them. The sample lists about 120,000 clones; around 92% were seen once. Regarding this clone: The antigen remains undetermined.

This receptor was identified in an adult in good health. This material consisted of peripheral blood, taken on day 0 of AZD1222 vaccination.

The CDR3 region has the DNA TGCGCCAGCAGCTTGGGACCGTACACAGATACGCAGTATTTT. Translating it yields CASSLGPYTDTQYF. The chain carries TRBV5-1 and TRBJ2-3; D gene ambiguous. The CDR3 totals 14 residues. V lost 0 bases and J lost 2, with 7 bases in between. Germline V gene sequence: CDR1 SGHRS, CDR2 YFSETQ. The whole variable domain, filled in from reference TRBV5-1 and TRBJ2-3, reads KAGVTQTPRYLIKTRGQQVTLSCSPISGHRSVSWYQQTPGQGLQFLFEYFSETQRNKGNFPGRFSGRQFSNSRSEMNVSTLELGDSALYLCASSLGPYTDTQYFGPGTRLTVL.